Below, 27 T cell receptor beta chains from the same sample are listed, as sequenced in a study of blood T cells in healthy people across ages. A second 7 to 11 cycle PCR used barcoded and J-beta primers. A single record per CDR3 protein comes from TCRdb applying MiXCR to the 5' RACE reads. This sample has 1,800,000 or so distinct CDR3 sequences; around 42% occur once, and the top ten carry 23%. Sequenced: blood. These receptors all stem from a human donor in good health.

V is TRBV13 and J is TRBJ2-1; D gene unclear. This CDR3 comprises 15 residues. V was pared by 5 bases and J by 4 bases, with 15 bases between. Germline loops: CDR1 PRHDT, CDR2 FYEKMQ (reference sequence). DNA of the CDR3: TGTGCCAGCAGCCCTGGAAGATCTAATTACAATGAGCAGTTCTTC. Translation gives CASSPGRSNYNEQFF.

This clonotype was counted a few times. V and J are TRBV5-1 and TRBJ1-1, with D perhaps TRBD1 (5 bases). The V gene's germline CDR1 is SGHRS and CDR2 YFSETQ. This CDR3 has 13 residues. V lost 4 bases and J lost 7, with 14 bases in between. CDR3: CASSPNSQGEAFF. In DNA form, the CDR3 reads TGCGCCAGCAGCCCAAACAGTCAGGGTGAAGCTTTCTTT. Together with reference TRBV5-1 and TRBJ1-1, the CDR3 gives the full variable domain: KAGVTQTPRYLIKTRGQQVTLSCSPISGHRSVSWYQQTPGQGLQFLFEYFSETQRNKGNFPGRFSGRQFSNSRSEMNVSTLELGDSALYLCASSPNSQGEAFFGQGTRLTVV.

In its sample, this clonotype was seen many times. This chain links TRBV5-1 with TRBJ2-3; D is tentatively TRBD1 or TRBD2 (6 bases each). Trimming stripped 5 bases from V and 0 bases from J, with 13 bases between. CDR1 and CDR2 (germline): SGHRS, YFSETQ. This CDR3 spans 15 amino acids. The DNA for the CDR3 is TGCGCCAGCAGGTGGGGGGCCGGGAGCACAGATACGCAGTATTTT. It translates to CASRWGAGSTDTQYF.

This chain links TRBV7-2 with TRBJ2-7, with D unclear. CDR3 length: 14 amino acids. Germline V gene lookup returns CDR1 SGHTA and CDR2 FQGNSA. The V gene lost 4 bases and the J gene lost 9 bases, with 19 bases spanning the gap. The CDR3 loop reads CASSSYKVGWRQYF. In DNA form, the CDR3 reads TGTGCCAGCAGCTCCTACAAGGTTGGGTGGCGGCAGTACTTC.

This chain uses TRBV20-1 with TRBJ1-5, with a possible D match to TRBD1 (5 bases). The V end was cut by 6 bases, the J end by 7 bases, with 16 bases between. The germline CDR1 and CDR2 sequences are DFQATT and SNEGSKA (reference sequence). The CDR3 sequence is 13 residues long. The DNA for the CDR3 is TGCAGTGCAATCCGGGACTTTGAACAGCCCCAGCATTTT. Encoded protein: CSAIRDFEQPQHF.

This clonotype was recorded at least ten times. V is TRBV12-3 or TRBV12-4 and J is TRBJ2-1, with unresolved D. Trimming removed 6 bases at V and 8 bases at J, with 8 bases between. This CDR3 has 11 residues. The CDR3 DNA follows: TGTGCCAGCAGCCCTGACTATGAGCAGTTCTTC. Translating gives CASSPDYEQFF.

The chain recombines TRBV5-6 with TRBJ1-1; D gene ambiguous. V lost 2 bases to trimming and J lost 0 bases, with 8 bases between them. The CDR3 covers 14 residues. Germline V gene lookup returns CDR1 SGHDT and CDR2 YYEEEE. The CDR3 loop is CASSFVDMNTEAFF. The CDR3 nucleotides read TGTGCCAGCAGCTTTGTTGACATGAACACTGAAGCTTTCTTT.

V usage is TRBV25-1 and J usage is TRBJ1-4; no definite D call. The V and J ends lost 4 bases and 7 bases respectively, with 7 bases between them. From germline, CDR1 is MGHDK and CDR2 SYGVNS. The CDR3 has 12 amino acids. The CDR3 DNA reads TGTGCCAGCAGTGTGGCGGCTGAAAAACTGTTTTTT. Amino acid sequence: CASSVAAEKLFF.

CDR3 bases: TGCGCCAGCAGCTCAGGGGAAAACGAGCAGTACTTC. Translated, it gives CASSSGENEQYF. J is TRBJ2-7 and V is TRBV5-1; TRBD1 is a possible D gene (6 bases). CDR1 is SGHRS and CDR2 is YFSETQ in the germline V gene. Trimming cost V 3 bases and J 5 bases, with 9 bases left between them. The CDR3 has 12 residues.

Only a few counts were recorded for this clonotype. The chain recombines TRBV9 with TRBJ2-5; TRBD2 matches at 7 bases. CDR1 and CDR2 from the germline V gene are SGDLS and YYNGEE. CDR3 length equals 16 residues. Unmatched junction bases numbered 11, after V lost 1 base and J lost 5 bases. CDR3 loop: CASSVLAALSSETQYF. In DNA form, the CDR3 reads TGTGCCAGCAGCGTACTAGCGGCCCTGTCCTCGGAGACCCAGTACTTC.

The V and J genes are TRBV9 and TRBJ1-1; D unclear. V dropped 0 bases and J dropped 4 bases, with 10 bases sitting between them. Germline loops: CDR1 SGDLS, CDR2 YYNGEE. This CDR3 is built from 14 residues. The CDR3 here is CASSVEGLSTEAFF. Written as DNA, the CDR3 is TGTGCCAGCAGCGTAGAAGGGTTGAGCACTGAAGCTTTCTTT.

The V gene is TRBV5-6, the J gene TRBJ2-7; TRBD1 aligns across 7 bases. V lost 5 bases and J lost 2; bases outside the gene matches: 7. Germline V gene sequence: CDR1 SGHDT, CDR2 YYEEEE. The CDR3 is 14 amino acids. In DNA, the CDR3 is TGTGCCAGCAGGTTAACAGGGGACACCTACGAGCAGTACTTC. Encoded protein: CASRLTGDTYEQYF.

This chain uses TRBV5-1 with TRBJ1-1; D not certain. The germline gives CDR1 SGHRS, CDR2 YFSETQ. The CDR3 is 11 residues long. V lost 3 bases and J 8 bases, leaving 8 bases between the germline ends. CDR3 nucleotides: TGCGCCAGCAGCTCGACGAAGGAAGCTTTCTTT. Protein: CASSSTKEAFF. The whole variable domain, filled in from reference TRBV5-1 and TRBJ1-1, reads KAGVTQTPRYLIKTRGQQVTLSCSPISGHRSVSWYQQTPGQGLQFLFEYFSETQRNKGNFPGRFSGRQFSNSRSEMNVSTLELGDSALYLCASSSTKEAFFGQGTRLTVV.

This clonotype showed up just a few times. The DNA for the CDR3 is TGTGCCATCAGTGTGAGCGCTAGCGGGGGTGAGCAGTACTTC. It yields the protein CAISVSASGGEQYF. The V and J genes are TRBV10-3 and TRBJ2-7, with TRBD2 identical over 10 bases. Germline-derived CDR1 and CDR2 are ENHRY and SYGVKD. With 4 bases clipped from V and 7 bases from J, the junction kept 7 bases outside the gene matches. The CDR3 extends over 14 amino acids.

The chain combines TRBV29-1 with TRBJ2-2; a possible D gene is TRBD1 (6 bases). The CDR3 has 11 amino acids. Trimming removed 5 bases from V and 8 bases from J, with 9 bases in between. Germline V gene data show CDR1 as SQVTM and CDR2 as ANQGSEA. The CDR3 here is CSVSQGGELFF. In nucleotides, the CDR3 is TGCAGCGTTTCACAGGGTGGGGAGCTGTTTTTT.

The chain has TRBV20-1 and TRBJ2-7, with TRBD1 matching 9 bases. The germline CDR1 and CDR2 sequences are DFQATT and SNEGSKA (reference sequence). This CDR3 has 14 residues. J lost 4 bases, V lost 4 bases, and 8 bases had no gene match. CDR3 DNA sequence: TGCAGTGCTAAGGGACAGGGCAGTTGGTACGAGCAGTACTTC. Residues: CSAKGQGSWYEQYF.

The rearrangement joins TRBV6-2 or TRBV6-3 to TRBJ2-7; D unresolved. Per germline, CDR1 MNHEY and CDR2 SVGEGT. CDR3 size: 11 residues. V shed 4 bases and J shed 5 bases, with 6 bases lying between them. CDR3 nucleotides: TGTGCCAGCAGTTCAGTGGACGAGCAGTACTTC. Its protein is CASSSVDEQYF.

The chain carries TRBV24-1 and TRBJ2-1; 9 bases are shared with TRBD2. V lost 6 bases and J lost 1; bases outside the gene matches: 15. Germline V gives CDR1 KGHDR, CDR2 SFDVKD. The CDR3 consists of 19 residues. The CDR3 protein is CATSPELGSGGSSYNEQFF. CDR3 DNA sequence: TGTGCCACCAGTCCCGAGTTGGGTAGCGGGGGTTCATCCTACAATGAGCAGTTCTTC.

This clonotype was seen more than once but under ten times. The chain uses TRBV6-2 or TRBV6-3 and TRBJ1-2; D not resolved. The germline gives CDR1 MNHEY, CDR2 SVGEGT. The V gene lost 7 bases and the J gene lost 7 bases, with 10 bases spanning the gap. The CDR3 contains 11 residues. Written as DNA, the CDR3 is TGTGCCAGCACCCTAGGGATTGGCTACACCTTC. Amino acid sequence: CASTLGIGYTF.

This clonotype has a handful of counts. The CDR3 is CASSQGVPSFGGPSYEQYF. For the CDR3, the DNA is TGTGCCAGCAGCCAAGGAGTCCCAAGTTTTGGGGGGCCCTCCTACGAGCAGTACTTC. The chain links TRBV3-1 to TRBJ2-7, with D perhaps being TRBD1 or TRBD2 (6 bases each). Looked up from germline, CDR1 is LGHDT and CDR2 is YNNKEL (reference sequence). This CDR3 is 19 amino acids long. V lost 1 base and J lost 0, with 22 bases in between.

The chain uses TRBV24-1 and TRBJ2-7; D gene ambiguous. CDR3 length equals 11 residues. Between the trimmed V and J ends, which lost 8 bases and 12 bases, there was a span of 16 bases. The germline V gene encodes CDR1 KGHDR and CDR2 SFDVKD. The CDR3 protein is CATIPGSRRYF. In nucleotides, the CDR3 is TGTGCCACCATACCGGGCTCCAGGCGGTACTTC.

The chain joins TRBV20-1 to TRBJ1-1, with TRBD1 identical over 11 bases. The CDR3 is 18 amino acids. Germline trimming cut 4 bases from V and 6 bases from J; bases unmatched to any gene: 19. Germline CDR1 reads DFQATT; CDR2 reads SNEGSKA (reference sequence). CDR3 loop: CSATWPIGQGARQAEAFF. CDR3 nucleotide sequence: TGCAGTGCTACGTGGCCTATCGGACAGGGGGCAAGACAAGCTGAAGCTTTCTTT.

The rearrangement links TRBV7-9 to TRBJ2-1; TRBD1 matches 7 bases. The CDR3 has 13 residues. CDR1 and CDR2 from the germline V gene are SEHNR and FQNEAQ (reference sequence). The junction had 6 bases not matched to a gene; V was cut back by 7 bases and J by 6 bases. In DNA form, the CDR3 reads TGTGCCAGCACCAAGACAGGGCTCAATGAGCAGTTCTTC. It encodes CASTKTGLNEQFF.

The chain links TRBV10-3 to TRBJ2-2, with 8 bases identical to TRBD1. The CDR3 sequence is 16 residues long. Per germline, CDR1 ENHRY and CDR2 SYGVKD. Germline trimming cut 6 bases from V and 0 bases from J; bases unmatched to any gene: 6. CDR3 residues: CAISPTGDTNTGELFF. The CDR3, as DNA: TGTGCCATCAGCCCGACAGGGGATACGAACACCGGGGAGCTGTTTTTT.

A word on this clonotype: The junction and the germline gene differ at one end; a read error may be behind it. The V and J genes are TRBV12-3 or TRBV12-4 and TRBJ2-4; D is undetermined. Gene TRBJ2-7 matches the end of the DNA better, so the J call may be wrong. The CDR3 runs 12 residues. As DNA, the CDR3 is TGTGCCAACAGTTTACTTAGGAGCGAGCAGTACTTC. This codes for CANSLLRSEQYF.

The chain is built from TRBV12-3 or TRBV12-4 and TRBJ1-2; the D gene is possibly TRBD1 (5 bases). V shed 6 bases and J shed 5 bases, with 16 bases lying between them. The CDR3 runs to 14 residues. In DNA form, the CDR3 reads TGTGCCAGCAGGCCAAGCGCGTGGACATATGGCTACACCTTC. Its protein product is CASRPSAWTYGYTF.

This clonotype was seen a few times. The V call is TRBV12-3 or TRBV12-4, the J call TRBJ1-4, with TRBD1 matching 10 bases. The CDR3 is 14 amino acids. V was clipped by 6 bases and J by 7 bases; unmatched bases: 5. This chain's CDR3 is CASRRQGAVEKLFF. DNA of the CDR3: TGTGCCAGCAGAAGACAGGGGGCCGTTGAAAAACTGTTTTTT.